What follows are 20 T cell receptor beta chains derived from one specimen sequenced in a study of PD-1 blockade in mismatch repair-deficient tumors. Here immunoSEQ multiplex PCR was the method, and the copy in TCRdb shows in-frame clones only, minus some. The repertoire includes around 100,000 clones, roughly 80% of them detected once, and 4.7% sits in the top ten. The sample in question was peripheral blood, obtained about 13 months after starting pembrolizumab. These TCRs come from an adult with mismatch repair-deficient cancer.

The chain couples TRBV7-9 to TRBJ2-1; TRBD2 matches at 12 bases. The V gene's germline CDR1 is SEHNR and CDR2 FQNEAQ (reference sequence). The CDR3 runs to 14 residues. V lost 5 bases to trimming and J lost 8 bases; unmatched junction nucleotides: 4. The chain's CDR3 is CASSTSGRHDEQFF. CDR3 sequence (DNA): TGTGCCAGCAGCACTAGCGGGAGGCACGATGAGCAGTTCTTC.

The chain couples TRBV15 to TRBJ1-4; D is possibly TRBD1 (5 bases). Trimming removed 5 bases from V and 2 bases from J, with 9 bases in between. The CDR3 is made up of 14 amino acids. The germline V gene encodes CDR1 LNHNV and CDR2 YYDKDF (reference sequence). The DNA for the CDR3 is TGTGCCACCAGCGGAGGGGTGACTAATGAAAAACTGTTTTTT. Its protein is CATSGGVTNEKLFF.

The V and J genes are TRBV7-6 and TRBJ2-7, with D perhaps TRBD2 (7 bases). V lost 5 bases to trimming and J lost 5 bases, with 13 bases between them. The CDR3 sequence is 13 residues long. Germline-derived CDR1 and CDR2 are SGHVS and FNYEAQ. The CDR3 is CASSAEGGDEQYF. In DNA, the CDR3 is TGTGCCAGCAGCGCCGAGGGGGGGGACGAGCAGTACTTC.

The genes are TRBV5-1 and TRBJ2-7; 11 nucleotides line up with TRBD2. CDR1 is SGHRS, CDR2 YFSETQ, per germline. This CDR3 spans 17 amino acids. V was pared by 4 bases and J by 0 bases, with 9 bases of the junction left unmatched. The CDR3: CASSPPASGRLSYEQYF. The CDR3 DNA follows: TGCGCCAGCAGCCCCCCAGCTAGCGGGAGGCTCTCCTACGAGCAGTACTTC. Supplemented by reference TRBV5-1 and TRBJ2-7, the full variable domain reads KAGVTQTPRYLIKTRGQQVTLSCSPISGHRSVSWYQQTPGQGLQFLFEYFSETQRNKGNFPGRFSGRQFSNSRSEMNVSTLELGDSALYLCASSPPASGRLSYEQYFGPGTRLTVT.

The chain has TRBV5-5 and TRBJ1-5, with TRBD1 as a possible D gene (6 bases). The V and J ends lost 4 bases and 1 base respectively, with 18 bases between them. From germline, CDR1 is SGHKS and CDR2 YYEKEE (reference sequence). The CDR3 spans 17 residues. For the CDR3, the DNA is TGTGCCAGCAGCCACCTATTTCGGGGGGCGAGCAATCAGCCCCAGCATTTT. This gives the protein CASSHLFRGASNQPQHF. The complete variable domain, with remaining parts taken from reference TRBV5-5 and TRBJ1-5, reads DAGVTQSPTHLIKTRGQQVTLRCSPISGHKSVSWYQQVLGQGPQFIFQYYEKEERGRGNFPDRFSARQFPNYSSELNVNALLLGDSALYLCASSHLFRGASNQPQHFGDGTRLSIL.

The gene calls are TRBV7-2 and TRBJ2-7; no clear D gene. Trimming stripped 2 bases from V and 6 bases from J, with 14 bases between. Germline CDR1 is SGHTA and CDR2 is FQGNSA. The CDR3 runs to 14 residues. The CDR3 loop is CASSLSPSTGEQYF. The DNA for the CDR3 is TGTGCCAGCAGCTTAAGCCCGTCGACGGGCGAGCAGTACTTC.

V gene TRBV27 combines with J gene TRBJ2-2; D is unclear. Between the trimmed V and J ends, which lost 3 bases and 0 bases, there was a span of 14 bases. The CDR3 totals 17 residues. The germline V gene has CDR1 MNHEY and CDR2 SMNVEV (reference sequence). The CDR3 sequence: CASSFRLAGSNTGELFF. CDR3 nucleotide sequence: TGTGCCAGCAGTTTCAGGTTAGCAGGCTCGAACACCGGGGAGCTGTTTTTT.

This clone appeared a few times. The V gene is TRBV6-5, the J gene TRBJ1-2, with D perhaps TRBD1 (6 bases). Per germline, CDR1 MNHEY and CDR2 SVGAGI. This CDR3 region has 15 residues. The germline V and J ends were trimmed by 6 bases and 7 bases, with 21 bases remaining between them. In nucleotides, the CDR3 is TGTGCCAGCAGCGAGGTCGCACAGGGTGTCGGTGGCTACACCTTC. It codes for CASSEVAQGVGGYTF.

The V gene is TRBV19, the J gene TRBJ2-1; 9 nucleotides line up with TRBD2. The CDR3 length is 14 residues. Germline trimming cut 5 bases from V and 7 bases from J; bases unmatched to any gene: 6. Germline CDR1 LNHDA, CDR2 SQIVND (reference sequence). DNA for the CDR3: TGTGCCAGTAGTTCAGCGGGAGGAGTTAATGAGCAGTTCTTC. Protein: CASSSAGGVNEQFF. Using reference TRBV19 and TRBJ2-1 for the parts outside the CDR3, the full variable domain is DGGITQSPKYLFRKEGQNVTLSCEQNLNHDAMYWYRQDPGQGLRLIYYSQIVNDFQKGDIAEGYSVSREKKESFPLTVTSAQKNPTAFYLCASSSAGGVNEQFFGPGTRLTVL.

The V call is TRBV27, the J call TRBJ2-3; 14 bases line up with TRBD2. The length of the CDR3 is 14 residues. Trimming took 2 bases from V and 11 from J; bases not matched to a gene: 3. Germline V gene lookup returns CDR1 MNHEY and CDR2 SMNVEV (reference sequence). CDR3 sequence (DNA): TGTGCCAGCAGTTTACGACTAGCGGGAGGGGTGCAGTATTTT. This sequence encodes CASSLRLAGGVQYF.

The chain has TRBV5-1 and TRBJ2-4, with 12 bases matching TRBD2. The germline V gene encodes CDR1 SGHRS and CDR2 YFSETQ. This CDR3 region has 14 residues. Trimming at V came to 4 bases and at J to 6 bases, leaving 2 bases not matched to a gene. As DNA, the CDR3 is TGCGCCAGCAGCCCTAGCGGGGGGGGAAACATTCAGTACTTC. Translation gives CASSPSGGGNIQYF.

The J gene is TRBJ2-5, the V gene TRBV15; TRBD2 matches 12 bases. The CDR3 is 16 residues long. Germline V gene sequence: CDR1 LNHNV, CDR2 YYDKDF (reference sequence). V trimming: 4 bases; J trimming: 5 bases; junction bases outside the gene matches: 8. CDR3 sequence: CATSTLAGGLLETQYF. Written as DNA, the CDR3 is TGTGCCACCAGCACGCTAGCGGGAGGGCTTTTGGAGACCCAGTACTTC.

V is TRBV11-2 and J is TRBJ1-3; 7 bases line up with TRBD1. V lost 4 bases, J lost 4 bases, and 7 bases stayed unmatched. The germline gives CDR1 SGHAT, CDR2 FQNNGV. The CDR3 length is 15 residues. The CDR3 sequence: CASSSNRGSGNTIYF. DNA of the CDR3: TGTGCCAGCAGCTCCAACAGGGGATCCGGAAACACCATATATTTT.

The chain combines TRBV4-2 with TRBJ1-2, with TRBD1 matching 8 bases. J was trimmed by 3 bases and V by 0 bases; bases with no gene match: 15. Per the germline V gene, CDR1 is LGHNA and CDR2 is YNFKEQ. The CDR3 extends over 19 amino acids. The CDR3 region has the DNA TGTGCCAGCAGCCAAGACGTAGGGTGGGGGGGACAGGCCGACTATGGCTACACCTTC. This sequence encodes CASSQDVGWGGQADYGYTF.

This clone has more than one count but fewer than ten. This rearrangement joins TRBV9 to TRBJ2-7, with 7 bases matching TRBD2. The CDR3 totals 14 residues. In germline, CDR1 is SGDLS, CDR2 YYNGEE. The V and J ends lost 1 base and 0 bases, in that order; junction bases with no gene match: 1. CDR3 protein: CASSVTSASYEQYF. In DNA form, the CDR3 reads TGTGCCAGCAGCGTAACTAGCGCCTCCTACGAGCAGTACTTC. The full variable domain, rest sourced from reference TRBV9 and TRBJ2-7, is DSGVTQTPKHLITATGQRVTLRCSPRSGDLSVYWYQQSLDQGLQFLIQYYNGEERAKGNILERFSAQQFPDLHSELNLSSLELGDSALYFCASSVTSASYEQYFGPGTRLTVT.

The chain carries TRBV6-5 and TRBJ2-3; D remains unclear. Trimming left V 6 bases short and J 3 bases short, with 4 bases between. This CDR3 has 11 residues. CDR1 is MNHEY and CDR2 is SVGAGI in the germline V gene. The DNA of the CDR3 is TGTGCCAGCAGGGAGACAGATACGCAGTATTTT. The encoded protein is CASRETDTQYF.

CDR3 DNA: TGTGCCTGGAGTGTGGGACGTGGAGACGAGCAGTACTTC. Residues: CAWSVGRGDEQYF. The V call is TRBV30, the J call TRBJ2-7; tentatively, D is TRBD1 or TRBD2 (5 bases each). The CDR3 sequence is 13 residues long. The germline CDR1 and CDR2 sequences are GTSNPN and SVGIG (reference sequence). V was pared by 0 bases and J by 5 bases, with 11 bases between.

V is TRBV14 and J is TRBJ1-1; unclear D gene. The CDR3 covers 11 residues. V dropped 7 bases and J dropped 7 bases, with 10 bases sitting between them. The germline gives CDR1 SGHDN, CDR2 FVKESK. CDR3 bases: TGTGCCAGCACCAGGATTAGTGAAGCTTTCTTT. This gives the protein CASTRISEAFF.

The chain recombines TRBV5-4 with TRBJ2-1, with D perhaps TRBD2 (6 bases). The germline V and J ends were trimmed by 5 bases and 7 bases, with 10 bases remaining between them. The CDR3 spans 12 residues. The V gene's germline CDR1 is SGHNT and CDR2 YYREEE (reference sequence). The CDR3 DNA reads TGTGCCAGCAGACTGGGGGGTAATGAGCAGTTCTTC. It encodes CASRLGGNEQFF.

The V and J genes are TRBV5-4 and TRBJ2-2; TRBD2 is a possible D gene (6 bases). V shed 5 bases and J shed 3 bases, with 11 bases lying between them. This CDR3 has 14 residues. Germline values: CDR1 SGHNT, CDR2 YYREEE (reference sequence). The CDR3 is CASSGGQDTGELFF. CDR3 nucleotide sequence: TGTGCCAGCAGTGGAGGGCAGGACACCGGGGAGCTGTTTTTT.